These 28 T cell receptor beta chains came from one sample sequenced in a study of CD8 T cells in ankylosing spondylitis. The study, taken as a whole, reports: Apparently characteristic of ankylosing spondylitis blood was a TCR beta motif (roughly eight highly homologous variants).

TCRdb re-analysed the 5' RACE reads in MiXCR, keeping a single row per CDR3 protein. Found here are over 600,000 distinct CDR3 sequences, around 20% of them singletons; the top ten hold about a fifth. These TCRs' antigens remain unknown. Sequences were obtained from blood, either unsorted or a sorted T cell fraction (not recorded which). The receptors were gathered from a male donor with ankylosing spondylitis.

The chain employs TRBV7-9 and TRBJ2-1, with D unresolved. CDR1 SEHNR and CDR2 FQNEAQ come from the germline V gene (reference sequence). V lost 3 bases and J lost 7, with 7 bases in between. There are 12 residues in the CDR3. Here the CDR3 reads CASSFKTNEQFF. The CDR3 nucleotides read TGTGCCAGCAGCTTCAAAACGAATGAGCAGTTCTTC.

There are a few counts of this clonotype. The V call is TRBV24-1, the J call TRBJ2-1; D perhaps matches TRBD2 (6 bases). Between the trimmed V and J ends, which lost 3 bases and 0 bases, there was a span of 20 bases. The CDR3 loop spans 19 amino acids. Germline V lookup: CDR1 KGHDR, CDR2 SFDVKD. The CDR3 DNA is TGTGCCACCAGTGATGTGGGACCCTCTGGGAGGCGCTCCTACAATGAGCAGTTCTTC. Residues: CATSDVGPSGRRSYNEQFF.

The V gene is TRBV20-1, the J gene TRBJ2-5, with D tentatively TRBD1 (5 bases). Germline V gives CDR1 DFQATT, CDR2 SNEGSKA (reference sequence). CDR3 size: 13 residues. Between the trimmed V and J ends, which lost 5 bases and 5 bases, there was a span of 15 bases. CDR3 coding DNA: TGCAGTGCTCCAACGTACCCAGGGGAGACCCAGTACTTC. The encoded protein is CSAPTYPGETQYF.

V is TRBV7-8 and J is TRBJ2-1; no clear D gene. The CDR3 consists of 14 residues. Trimming cost V 5 bases and J 9 bases, with 17 bases left between them. Germline V CDR1 and CDR2: SGHVS, FQNEAQ. CDR3 nucleotides: TGTGCCAGCAGCCTTGAGTCCGGGTTGGGTGAGCAGTTCTTC. This gives the protein CASSLESGLGEQFF.

This rearrangement joins TRBV7-8 to TRBJ2-5; the match to TRBD2 covers 7 bases. Unmatched junction bases numbered 2, after V lost 8 bases and J lost 2 bases. The CDR3 has 12 amino acids. The germline gives CDR1 SGHVS, CDR2 FQNEAQ. The DNA of the CDR3 is TGTGCCAGCTCGGGACTACAAGAGACCCAGTACTTC. Translation: CASSGLQETQYF.

This clonotype was counted only a few times. J is TRBJ1-6 and V is TRBV14; 7 bases align to TRBD1. Trimming removed 3 bases from V and 9 bases from J; junction bases left unmatched: 5. Germline V gene sequence: CDR1 SGHDN, CDR2 FVKESK. CDR3 length: 14 amino acids. The DNA for the CDR3 is TGTGCCAGCAGCCAGACAGGGAATTCTTCACCCCTCCACTTT. Its translation: CASSQTGNSSPLHF.

This clonotype was observed a few times. The V gene is TRBV27, the J gene TRBJ2-7, with 7 bases matching TRBD1. Germline assignment: CDR1 MNHEY and CDR2 SMNVEV (reference sequence). The ends lost 6 bases at V and 0 bases at J; junction bases unmatched: 8. CDR3 length: 15 residues. CDR3 amino acids: CASRAMTGISYEQYF. For the CDR3, the DNA is TGTGCCAGCAGGGCCATGACAGGGATCTCCTACGAGCAGTACTTC.

The V and J genes are TRBV7-3 and TRBJ2-1; D might be TRBD2 (7 bases). The CDR3 totals 17 residues. CDR1 is SGHTA, CDR2 FQGTGA, per germline. Trimming stripped 1 base from V and 0 bases from J, with 13 bases between. Here the CDR3 DNA reads TGTGCCAGCAGCTTAAATCCCCGGGGGGCCTCCTACAATGAGCAGTTCTTC. It specifies CASSLNPRGASYNEQFF.

This clonotype was observed a few times. The gene calls are TRBV28 and TRBJ2-7; 15 nucleotides line up with TRBD2. The CDR3 consists of 16 residues. The ends lost 6 bases at V and 10 bases at J; junction bases unmatched: 13. Germline V CDR1 and CDR2: MDHEN, SYDVKM. This CDR3 is CASSPSWTSGRAPQYF. CDR3 DNA sequence: TGTGCCAGCAGCCCATCCTGGACTAGCGGGAGGGCCCCCCAGTACTTC.

The rearrangement links TRBV20-1 to TRBJ1-5; D remains ambiguous. The CDR3 is 14 residues long. V lost 0 bases, J lost 2 bases, and 8 bases lay in between. CDR1 is DFQATT and CDR2 is SNEGSKA in the germline V gene (reference sequence). The DNA of the CDR3 is TGCAGTGCTAGAGATGCGGAAGGCAATCAGCCCCAGCATTTT. Amino acid sequence: CSARDAEGNQPQHF.

The rearrangement uses TRBV4-3 and TRBJ2-3; 9 bases match TRBD2. V lost 3 bases and J lost 5; bases outside the gene matches: 9. The germline CDR1 and CDR2 sequences are LGHNA and YSLEER. This CDR3 contains 16 residues. The DNA for the CDR3 is TGCGCCAGCAGCCATCCACTAGCGGGCGGGATAGATACGCAGTATTTT. This gives the protein CASSHPLAGGIDTQYF.

The CDR3, as DNA: TGTGCCAGCAGTTTATATGTAGGCGGGAGTAGCGATGAGCAGTTCTTC. Encoded protein: CASSLYVGGSSDEQFF. The chain couples TRBV27 to TRBJ2-1; TRBD2 aligns across 7 bases. The ends lost 1 base at V and 8 bases at J; junction bases unmatched: 11. CDR1 is MNHEY and CDR2 is SMNVEV in the germline V gene (reference sequence). The CDR3 runs to 16 residues.

This clonotype was observed a few times. V and J are TRBV29-1 and TRBJ2-1; D call uncertain. The CDR3 extends over 13 amino acids. The germline V and J ends were trimmed by 0 bases and 9 bases, with 12 bases remaining between them. The germline CDR1 and CDR2 sequences are SQVTM and ANQGSEA. The CDR3 bases are TGCAGCGTTGAAGAACCCCCGAGTGGTGAGCAGTTCTTC. It yields the protein CSVEEPPSGEQFF.

This clonotype was counted a few times. The J gene is TRBJ2-3, the V gene TRBV7-2; D not certain. Germline assignment: CDR1 SGHTA and CDR2 FQGNSA. The CDR3 loop spans 16 amino acids. The V and J ends lost 5 bases and 2 bases respectively, with 17 bases between them. The CDR3 nucleotides read TGTGCCAGCAGCCCCGGTAAAATCGCAGCCACAGATACGCAGTATTTT. Its protein is CASSPGKIAATDTQYF.

The chain links TRBV27 to TRBJ1-5, with D uncertain. Germline CDR1 is MNHEY and CDR2 is SMNVEV (reference sequence). The CDR3 is 13 residues long. The germline V and J ends were trimmed by 7 bases and 3 bases, with 10 bases remaining between them. Here the CDR3 reads CASNRRNNQPQHF. The CDR3 region has the DNA TGTGCCAGCAATCGGCGAAACAATCAGCCCCAGCATTTT.

This clonotype was detected many times. The CDR3 loop is CTVGGKNNQPQHF. In DNA form, the CDR3 reads TGCACCGTTGGGGGAAAGAACAATCAGCCCCAGCATTTT. The rearrangement joins TRBV20-1 to TRBJ1-5; possibly TRBD1 for D (5 bases). CDR3 length equals 13 residues. Germline CDR1 is DFQATT and CDR2 is SNEGSKA (reference sequence).

The chain recombines TRBV11-1 with TRBJ2-5, with D possibly called TRBD1 or TRBD2 (5 bases each). This CDR3 has 17 amino acids. CDR1 SGHAT and CDR2 FQDESV come from the germline V gene (reference sequence). The V gene lost 1 base and the J gene lost 2 bases, with 17 bases spanning the gap. CDR3: CASSLDRGRRRQETQYF. DNA of the CDR3: TGTGCCAGCAGCTTAGACCGGGGCCGCCGTCGGCAAGAGACCCAGTACTTC.

This clonotype was detected only a few times. CDR3 sequence (DNA): TGCGCCAGCAGCCAAGCCCGGACAGGGAGCACAGATACGCAGTATTTT. This sequence encodes CASSQARTGSTDTQYF. The chain is built from TRBV4-3 and TRBJ2-3; 8 bases line up with TRBD1. V was pared by 1 base and J by 0 bases, with 3 bases of the junction left unmatched. The germline V gene encodes CDR1 LGHNA and CDR2 YSLEER. The CDR3 contains 16 residues.

The table lists this clonotype with many counts. V gene TRBV12-3 or TRBV12-4 combines with J gene TRBJ2-7; 9 bases match TRBD1. V was pared by 6 bases and J by 2 bases, with 8 bases of the junction left unmatched. The CDR3 covers 15 residues. The CDR3 is CASSPGQGLTYEQYF. CDR3 coding DNA: TGTGCCAGCAGCCCGGGACAGGGACTAACCTACGAGCAGTACTTC.

Turning to this clonotype: This likely comes from a read error, as the CDR3 has no conserved phenylalanine or tryptophan at its end. The DNA is omitted, as the CDR3 cannot be located on it reliably, and the CDR3 follows TCRdb's listing. The CDR3 here is CASSLASLGQGPIG. The rearrangement joins TRBV7-6 to TRBJ1-1; the table gives TRBD1 as D, unverified against the DNA. The CDR3 length is 14 residues, termini included. The germline CDR1 and CDR2 sequences are SGHVS and FNYEAQ.

This clonotype came up a few times. The chain links TRBV20-1 to TRBJ2-3; 8 bases fit TRBD2. CDR3 length: 14 amino acids. Germline values: CDR1 DFQATT, CDR2 SNEGSKA (reference sequence). V was clipped by 0 bases and J by 6 bases; unmatched bases: 5. The CDR3 nucleotides are TGCAGTGCTAGAGAGTCGGGGGGGCGGGATACGCAGTATTTT. It encodes CSARESGGRDTQYF.

The chain is built from TRBV20-1 and TRBJ2-1; D is unclear. Deletions cut 0 bases from V and 7 bases from J, with 13 bases between. CDR1 DFQATT and CDR2 SNEGSKA come from the germline V gene (reference sequence). This CDR3 region has 14 residues. CDR3 protein: CSARDKGSENEQFF. The CDR3 bases are TGCAGTGCTAGAGATAAAGGGTCTGAAAATGAGCAGTTCTTC.

V usage is TRBV12-3 or TRBV12-4 and J usage is TRBJ2-7; D may be TRBD1 or TRBD2 (6 bases each). The V and J ends lost 5 bases and 3 bases respectively, with 20 bases between them. CDR3 length: 16 amino acids. The CDR3 DNA reads TGTGCCAGCAGTCCCACCCTGGGGGGCAGTATCTACGAGCAGTACTTC. Protein sequence: CASSPTLGGSIYEQYF.

This clonotype was seen only once. V is TRBV5-1 and J is TRBJ1-1; D is uncertain. The length of the CDR3 is 15 residues. Germline V CDR1 and CDR2: SGHRS, YFSETQ. The ends were cut back, 1 base at V and 5 bases at J, with 15 bases in the middle. The CDR3 sequence is CASSLLSPEGTEAFF. CDR3 DNA sequence: TGCGCCAGCAGCTTGTTGAGTCCGGAGGGTACTGAAGCTTTCTTT. The full variable domain, with the rest looked up from reference TRBV5-1 and TRBJ1-1, is KAGVTQTPRYLIKTRGQQVTLSCSPISGHRSVSWYQQTPGQGLQFLFEYFSETQRNKGNFPGRFSGRQFSNSRSEMNVSTLELGDSALYLCASSLLSPEGTEAFFGQGTRLTVV.

At least ten counts were recorded for this clonotype. This rearrangement joins TRBV12-3 or TRBV12-4 to TRBJ2-3; D is ambiguous. V lost 6 bases, J lost 1 base, and 5 bases lay in between. The CDR3 totals 12 residues. CDR3: CASSWGTDTQYF. The DNA of the CDR3 is TGTGCCAGCAGCTGGGGCACAGATACGCAGTATTTT.

The chain is built from TRBV18 and TRBJ2-4, with a possible D match to TRBD1 (5 bases). Germline V lookup: CDR1 KGHSH, CDR2 LQKENI. V lost 5 bases and J 9 bases, leaving 17 bases between the germline ends. The CDR3 spans 14 residues. For the CDR3, the DNA is TGTGCCAGCTCAGTTGGGGCCAATCCCTCCATTCAGTACTTC. Protein product: CASSVGANPSIQYF.

This clonotype was recorded a few times. J is TRBJ1-3 and V is TRBV9; the D is unclear. From germline, CDR1 is SGDLS and CDR2 YYNGEE. V dropped 3 bases and J dropped 0 bases, with 13 bases sitting between them. The CDR3 has 16 amino acids. CDR3 region: CASSASLPYSGNTIYF. In DNA, the CDR3 is TGTGCCAGCAGCGCATCCCTCCCATACTCTGGAAACACCATATATTTT.

This clonotype was seen more than once but under ten times. The chain links TRBV20-1 to TRBJ1-6, with 9 nucleotides matching TRBD1. Germline CDR1 DFQATT, CDR2 SNEGSKA (reference sequence). The junction had 5 bases not matched to a gene; V was cut back by 6 bases and J by 5 bases. The CDR3 sequence is 14 residues long. The CDR3 region has the DNA TGCAGTGCACCGACAGGGGGGGATAATTCACCCCTCCACTTT. It codes for CSAPTGGDNSPLHF.